This is a list of T cell receptor beta chains from one sample in a study of vaccination and CD4 T cells after COVID-19. TCRdb reprocessed the PCR reads via MiXCR and lists one record per CDR3 protein. The table records about 25,000 distinct CDR3 sequences, 30% of them present only once. No antigen is known for these receptors. Sample: CD4+ T cells from blood, cultured in vitro, taken about 7 months after SARS-CoV-2 vaccination. Every receptor here comes from a human donor who had recovered from COVID-19. The CDR3 runs from the conserved cysteine through the conserved F or W. The D gene is left open where the match is weak. Size is omitted from some rows. Given values are once, few, many or a class for expanded clones.

v_gene	len	abundance	j_gene	d_gene	CDR3aa	CDR3nt
TRBV20-1	14	few	TRBJ2-5	NA	CSVPGLPPGETQYF	TGCAGTGTTCCGGGACTCCCCCCCGGGGAGACCCAGTACTTC
TRBV20-1	13	few	TRBJ2-7	TRBD2	CSGLLAGVYEQYF	TGCAGTGGGTTACTAGCGGGAGTGTACGAGCAGTACTTC
TRBV27	16	NA	TRBJ2-1	NA	CASTRSRDIRAYEQFF	TGTGCCAGCACCCGCAGCCGGGACATCAGGGCGTATGAGCAGTTCTTC
TRBV27	17	NA	TRBJ2-5	TRBD2	CASSLLGLAGDLETQYF	TGTGCCAGCAGTTTACTGGGACTAGCGGGAGATCTGGAGACCCAGTACTTC
TRBV7-2	15	NA	TRBJ1-5	NA	CASSLRPYSNQPQHF	TGTGCCAGCAGCTTAAGGCCGTATAGCAATCAGCCCCAGCATTTT
TRBV19	12	NA	TRBJ1-5	NA	CASSIERAGKHF	TGTGCCAGTAGTATTGAAAGGGCGGGTAAGCATTTT
TRBV27	15	few	TRBJ1-2	NA	CASSLSGTTNYGYTF	TGTGCCAGCAGTTTGTCAGGGACTACTAACTATGGCTACACCTTC
TRBV28	11	few	TRBJ1-1	NA	CASSRYTEAFF	TGTGCCAGCAGTCGATACACTGAAGCTTTCTTT
TRBV20-1	13	few	TRBJ2-2	NA	CSARNRAAGELFF	TGCAGTGCTAGAAACCGGGCTGCCGGGGAGCTGTTTTTT
TRBV11-2	13	few	TRBJ2-7	NA	CASSVYSVYEQYF	TGTGCCAGCAGCGTATATTCGGTCTACGAGCAGTACTTC
TRBV5-1	14	NA	TRBJ2-1	NA	CATQQGGGYNEQFF	TGCGCCACCCAACAGGGGGGGGGGTACAATGAGCAGTTCTTC
TRBV6-1	12	NA	TRBJ1-2	NA	CASVVGLYGYTF	TGTGCCAGCGTCGTAGGGCTCTATGGCTACACCTTC
TRBV7-9	15	NA	TRBJ2-1	NA	CASSLEQTKTNEQFF	TGTGCCAGCAGCTTAGAACAGACCAAAACCAATGAGCAGTTCTTC
TRBV20-1	15	NA	TRBJ1-5	NA	CSASLHRDSNQPQHF	TGCAGTGCTTCCCTCCACCGGGATAGCAATCAGCCCCAGCATTTT
TRBV20-1	16	NA	TRBJ2-3	TRBD1	CSARDRRQGATDTQYF	TGCAGTGCTAGAGATCGTAGACAGGGGGCGACAGATACGCAGTATTTT
TRBV20-1	13	NA	TRBJ2-7	TRBD1	CSARYRGAYEQYF	TGCAGTGCTAGATACAGGGGTGCCTACGAGCAGTACTTC
TRBV20-1	14	medium-sized	TRBJ1-6	NA	CSAPDRLYNSPLHF	TGCAGTGCTCCAGACCGGTTATATAATTCACCCCTCCACTTT
TRBV4-2	15	NA	TRBJ2-7	NA	CASSQDGTPQYEQYF	TGTGCCAGCAGCCAAGATGGAACACCCCAATACGAGCAGTACTTC
TRBV20-1	13	NA	TRBJ2-7	NA	CSATTTSRYEQYF	TGCAGTGCTACGACCACTAGTCGGTACGAGCAGTACTTC
TRBV28	14	few	TRBJ2-7	NA	CASRKTGTYYEQYF	TGTGCCAGCAGAAAGACAGGAACTTACTACGAGCAGTACTTC
TRBV27	14	NA	TRBJ2-3	TRBD1	CASSINRGRDTQYF	TGTGCCAGCAGTATTAACAGGGGGCGGGATACGCAGTATTTT
TRBV5-5	14	NA	TRBJ2-5	NA	CASSLVAVQETQYF	TGTGCCAGCAGCTTGGTTGCGGTCCAAGAGACCCAGTACTTC
TRBV20-1	15	NA	TRBJ2-2	NA	CSARTSGVSTGELFF	TGCAGTGCTAGGACCTCAGGGGTTAGCACCGGGGAGCTGTTTTTT
TRBV4-1	15	few	TRBJ2-7	NA	CASSQDLTAPREQYF	TGCGCCAGCAGCCAAGATCTCACAGCCCCCCGCGAGCAGTACTTC
TRBV25-1	9	NA	TRBJ2-3	NA	CPSTDTQYF	TGCCCCTCTACAGATACGCAGTATTTT
TRBV19	14	many	TRBJ1-6	TRBD1	CASSVTGGGSPLHF	TGTGCCAGTAGTGTCACAGGGGGTGGTTCACCCCTCCACTTT
TRBV20-1	12	many	TRBJ1-5	NA	CSARRANQPQHF	TGCAGTGCGCGGCGGGCCAATCAGCCCCAGCATTTT
TRBV7-3	13	NA	TRBJ2-1	NA	CASSSPPHNEQFF	TGTGCCAGCAGCTCCCCTCCTCACAATGAGCAGTTCTTC
TRBV20-1	12	few	TRBJ1-2	NA	CSAADKNYGYTF	TGCAGTGCGGCGGACAAAAACTATGGCTACACCTTC
TRBV6-1	11	few	TRBJ1-1	NA	CASILSAEAFF	TGTGCCAGCATCCTTAGCGCTGAAGCTTTCTTT
TRBV19	11	NA	TRBJ2-1	NA	CASSLDNEQFF	TGTGCCAGTAGCCTCGACAATGAGCAGTTCTTC
TRBV10-3	11	few	TRBJ2-5	NA	CAISSQETQYF	TGTGCCATCAGCTCACAAGAGACCCAGTACTTC
TRBV7-3	12	few	TRBJ1-1	NA	CASSSPGGRAFF	TGTGCCAGCAGCTCCCCCGGGGGGCGAGCTTTCTTT
TRBV20-1	12	NA	TRBJ1-5	TRBD1	CSAGQGTQPQHF	TGCAGTGCTGGACAGGGAACTCAGCCCCAGCATTTT
TRBV7-2	15	medium-sized	TRBJ1-5	NA	CASSLSPNSYQPQHF	TGTGCCAGCAGCTTATCCCCGAACTCCTACCAGCCCCAGCATTTT
TRBV2	15	NA	TRBJ2-5	TRBD2	CASSELAGGEETQYF	TGTGCCAGCAGTGAACTAGCGGGAGGTGAAGAGACCCAGTACTTC
TRBV6-2/TRBV6-3	13	few	TRBJ2-5	NA	CASLAVSQETQYF	TGTGCCAGCCTAGCTGTCAGCCAAGAGACCCAGTACTTC
TRBV20-1	17	NA	TRBJ2-2	NA	CSAEGSKGQPNTGELFF	TGCAGTGCAGAGGGATCTAAAGGGCAGCCGAACACCGGGGAGCTGTTTTTT
TRBV20-1	16	few	TRBJ2-7	TRBD1	CSASGQGATLSYEQYF	TGCAGTGCTAGTGGACAGGGGGCGACCCTCTCCTACGAGCAGTACTTC
TRBV10-2	14	NA	TRBJ2-7	TRBD1	CASRGTGIPYEQYF	TGCGCCAGCAGGGGGACAGGGATACCCTACGAGCAGTACTTC
TRBV6-2/TRBV6-3	14	NA	TRBJ1-5	NA	CASYTGSSNQPQHF	TGTGCCAGCTACACCGGGAGTAGCAATCAGCCCCAGCATTTT
TRBV28	16	NA	TRBJ1-6	TRBD1	CAITGAEDSYNSPLHF	TGTGCCATAACAGGGGCCGAAGACTCCTATAATTCACCCCTCCACTTT
TRBV28	16	NA	TRBJ1-1	NA	CASSLLRGGTDTEAFF	TGTGCCAGCAGCTTGCTAAGAGGGGGGACGGACACTGAAGCTTTCTTT
TRBV19	16	NA	TRBJ2-1	NA	CASSMSAGEVGNEQFF	TGTGCCAGTAGTATGAGTGCAGGGGAAGTGGGCAATGAGCAGTTCTTC
TRBV6-5	16	NA	TRBJ2-7	TRBD1	CASSSQHRGSPYEQYF	TGTGCCAGCAGTTCCCAACACAGGGGCTCACCCTACGAGCAGTACTTC
TRBV20-1	14	many	TRBJ1-1	TRBD1	CSAGGGQGNTEAFF	TGCAGTGCCGGCGGAGGACAGGGGAACACTGAAGCTTTCTTT
TRBV24-1	15	few	TRBJ2-1	NA	CATSSRRSSYNEQFF	TGTGCCACCTCCAGCAGGCGCAGCTCCTACAATGAGCAGTTCTTC
TRBV15	13	large	TRBJ2-3	NA	CATSQPHTDTQYF	TGTGCCACCAGCCAGCCCCACACAGATACGCAGTATTTT
TRBV28	15	NA	TRBJ2-2	TRBD2	CASSLLSPGGGELFF	TGTGCCAGCAGTTTACTGAGCCCGGGAGGCGGGGAGCTGTTTTTT
TRBV28	14	NA	TRBJ2-7	NA	CASSYSFVTYEQYF	TGTGCCAGCAGTTACTCATTCGTGACCTACGAGCAGTACTTC
TRBV6-1	13	NA	TRBJ2-7	TRBD1	CASSEWDRPEQYF	TGTGCCAGCAGTGAATGGGACAGGCCCGAGCAGTACTTC
TRBV7-2	14	medium-sized	TRBJ1-1	NA	CASSWTPGDTEAFF	TGTGCCAGCAGCTGGACGCCCGGGGACACTGAAGCTTTCTTT
TRBV7-9	14	few	TRBJ2-1	NA	CASRTGSSYNEQFF	TGTGCCAGCAGGACTGGGAGCTCCTACAATGAGCAGTTCTTC
TRBV18	11	NA	TRBJ1-1	NA	CASSLQGEAFF	TGTGCCAGCTCTCTACAGGGTGAAGCTTTCTTT
TRBV24-1	13	NA	TRBJ2-3	NA	CATSPQGKDTQYF	TGTGCCACCAGTCCCCAGGGAAAAGATACGCAGTATTTT
TRBV24-1	16	few	TRBJ2-5	TRBD1	CATSAPFGQGEETQYF	TGTGCCACCAGTGCACCCTTCGGACAGGGAGAAGAGACCCAGTACTTC
TRBV20-1	13	NA	TRBJ2-3	TRBD1	CSARGQLEYTQYF	TGCAGTGCTAGGGGACAGTTGGAGTATACGCAGTATTTT
TRBV19	15	few	TRBJ2-7	TRBD1	CASSSGTGTSYEQYF	TGTGCCAGTAGCTCCGGGACAGGGACTTCCTACGAGCAGTACTTC
TRBV27	15	NA	TRBJ2-7	TRBD1	CASSPPGQGPYEQYF	TGTGCCAGCAGTCCCCCGGGACAGGGACCCTACGAGCAGTACTTC
TRBV21-1	15	NA	TRBJ2-5	NA	CASSKKDFKGETQYF	TGTGCCAGCAGCAAAAAGGACTTCAAGGGGGAGACCCAGTACTTC